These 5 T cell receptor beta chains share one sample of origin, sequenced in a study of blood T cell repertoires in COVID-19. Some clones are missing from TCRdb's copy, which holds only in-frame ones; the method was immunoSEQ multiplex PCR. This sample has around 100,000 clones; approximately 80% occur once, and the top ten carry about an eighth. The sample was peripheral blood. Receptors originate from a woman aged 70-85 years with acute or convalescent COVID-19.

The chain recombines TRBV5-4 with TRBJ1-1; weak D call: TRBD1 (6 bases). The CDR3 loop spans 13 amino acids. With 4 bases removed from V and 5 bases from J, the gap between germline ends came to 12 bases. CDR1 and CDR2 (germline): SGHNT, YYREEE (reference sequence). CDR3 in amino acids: CASSHAGETEAFF. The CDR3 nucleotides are TGTGCCAGCAGCCACGCAGGGGAAACTGAAGCTTTCTTT.

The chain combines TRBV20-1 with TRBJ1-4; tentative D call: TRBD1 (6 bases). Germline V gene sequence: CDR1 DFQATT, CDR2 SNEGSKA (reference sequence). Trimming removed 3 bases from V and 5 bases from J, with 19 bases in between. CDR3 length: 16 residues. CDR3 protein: CSASFGAQGINEKLFF. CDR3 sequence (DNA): TGCAGTGCTAGTTTTGGGGCACAGGGTATAAATGAAAAACTGTTTTTT.

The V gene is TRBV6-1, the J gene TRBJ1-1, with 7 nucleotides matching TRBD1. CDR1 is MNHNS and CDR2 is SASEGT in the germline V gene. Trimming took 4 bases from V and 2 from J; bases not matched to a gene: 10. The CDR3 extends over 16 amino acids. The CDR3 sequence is CASSASPGQENTEAFF. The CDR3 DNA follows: TGTGCCAGCAGTGCGTCGCCAGGACAGGAAAACACTGAAGCTTTCTTT.

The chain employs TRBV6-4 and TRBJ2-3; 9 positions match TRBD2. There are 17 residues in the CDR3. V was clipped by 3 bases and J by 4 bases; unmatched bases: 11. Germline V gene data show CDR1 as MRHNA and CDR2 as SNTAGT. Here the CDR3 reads CASSEDFASGAADTQYF. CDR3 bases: TGTGCCAGCAGTGAAGACTTCGCTAGCGGGGCGGCAGATACGCAGTATTTT.

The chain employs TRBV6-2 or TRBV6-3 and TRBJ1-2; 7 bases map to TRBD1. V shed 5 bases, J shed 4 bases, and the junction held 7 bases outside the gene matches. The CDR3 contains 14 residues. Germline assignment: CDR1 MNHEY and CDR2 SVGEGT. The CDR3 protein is CASSHRGAIYGYTF. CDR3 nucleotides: TGTGCCAGCAGTCACAGGGGAGCTATCTATGGCTACACCTTC.